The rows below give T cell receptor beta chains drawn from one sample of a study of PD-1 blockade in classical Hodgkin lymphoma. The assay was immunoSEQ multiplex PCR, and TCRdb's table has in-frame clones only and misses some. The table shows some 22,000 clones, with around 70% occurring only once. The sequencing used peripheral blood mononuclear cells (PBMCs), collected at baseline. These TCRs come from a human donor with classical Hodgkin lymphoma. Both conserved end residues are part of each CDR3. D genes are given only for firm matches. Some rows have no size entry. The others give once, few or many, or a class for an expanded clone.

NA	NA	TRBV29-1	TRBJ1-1	CSVSVNTEAFF	TGCAGCGTTTCGGTGAACACTGAAGCTTTCTTT
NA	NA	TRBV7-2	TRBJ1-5	CASSAHYSNQPQHF	TGTGCCAGCAGCGCACACTATAGCAATCAGCCCCAGCATTTT
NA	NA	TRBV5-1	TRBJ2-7	CASSLTSPGYEQYF	TGCGCCAGCAGCTTAACTAGTCCGGGTTACGAGCAGTACTTC
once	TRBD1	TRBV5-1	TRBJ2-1	CASGDSVSNEQFF	TGCGCCAGCGGGGACAGTGTAAGCAATGAGCAGTTCTTC
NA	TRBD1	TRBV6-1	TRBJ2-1	CASSFLTGINEQFF	TGTGCCAGCAGTTTCTTGACAGGGATCAATGAGCAGTTCTTC
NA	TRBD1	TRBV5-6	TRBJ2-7	CASRPDPGQGMGEQYF	TGTGCCAGCAGGCCGGACCCGGGACAGGGGATGGGGGAGCAGTACTTC
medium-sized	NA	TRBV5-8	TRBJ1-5	CASSLEGVSNQPQHF	TGTGCCAGCAGCTTAGAAGGGGTGAGCAATCAGCCCCAGCATTTT
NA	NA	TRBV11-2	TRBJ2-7	CASSLWYQSYEQYF	TGTGCCAGCAGCTTATGGTACCAGAGCTACGAGCAGTACTTC
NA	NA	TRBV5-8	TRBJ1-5	CVSSLEGGQPQHF	TGTGTCAGCAGCTTGGAGGGAGGCCAGCCCCAGCATTTT
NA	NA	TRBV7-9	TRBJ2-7	CASSGQGLAVYEQYF	TGTGCCAGCAGCGGACAAGGCTTAGCGGTCTACGAGCAGTACTTC
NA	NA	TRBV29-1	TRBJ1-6	CSVGTGYNSPLHF	TGCAGCGTTGGAACAGGGTATAATTCACCCCTCCACTTT
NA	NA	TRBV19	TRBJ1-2	CASTPREDYGYTF	TGTGCCAGTACCCCCAGGGAGGACTATGGCTACACCTTC
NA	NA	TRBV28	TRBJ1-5	CASSLRDTSRSNQPQHF	TGTGCCAGCAGTTTACGGGACACTTCTAGGAGCAATCAGCCCCAGCATTTT
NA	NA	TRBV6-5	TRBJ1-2	CACGSTGAYGYTF	TGTGCCTGCGGATCGACGGGTGCCTATGGCTACACCTTC
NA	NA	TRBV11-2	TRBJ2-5	CASSFNRGSETQYF	TGTGCCAGCAGCTTTAATAGGGGTAGCGAGACCCAGTACTTC
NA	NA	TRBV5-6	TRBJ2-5	CASSVFQETQYF	TGTGCCAGCAGCGTATTCCAAGAGACCCAGTACTTC
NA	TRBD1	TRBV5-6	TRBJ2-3	CASSWDRADTQYF	TGTGCCAGCAGCTGGGACAGGGCAGATACGCAGTATTTT
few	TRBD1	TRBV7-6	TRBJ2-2	CASREGQGATGELFF	TGTGCCAGCAGGGAGGGACAGGGGGCGACCGGGGAGCTGTTTTTT
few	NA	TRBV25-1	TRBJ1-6	CASSGEGFSPLHF	TGTGCCAGCAGTGGTGAGGGGTTTTCACCCCTCCACTTT
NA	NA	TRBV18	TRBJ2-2	CASSPRSKVDGELFF	TGTGCCAGCTCACCTCGAAGCAAGGTAGACGGGGAGCTGTTTTTT
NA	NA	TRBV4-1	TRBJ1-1	CASSFRGGRGNTEAFF	TGCGCCAGCAGCTTTCGGGGGGGCAGGGGGAACACTGAAGCTTTCTTT
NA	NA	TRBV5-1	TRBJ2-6	CASSLTGLGANVLTF	TGCGCCAGCAGCTTGACGGGGTTGGGGGCCAACGTCCTGACTTTC
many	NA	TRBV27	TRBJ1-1	CASSFSLNTEAFF	TGTGCCAGCAGTTTTTCCCTGAACACTGAAGCTTTCTTT
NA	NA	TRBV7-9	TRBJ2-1	CASSLEGRVNEQFF	TGTGCCAGCAGCTTAGAAGGCAGGGTCAATGAGCAGTTCTTC
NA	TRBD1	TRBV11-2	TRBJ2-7	CASSYLDRGTYEQYF	TGTGCCAGCAGCTACCTGGACAGGGGGACCTACGAGCAGTACTTC
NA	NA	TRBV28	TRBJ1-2	CASSLNGVARGGRNYGYTF	TGTGCCAGCAGTTTAAACGGCGTTGCCCGAGGGGGGCGGAACTATGGCTACACCTTC
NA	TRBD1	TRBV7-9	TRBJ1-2	CASSPGTGDYGYTF	TGTGCCAGCAGCCCCGGGACAGGGGACTATGGCTACACCTTC
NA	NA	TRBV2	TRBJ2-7	CASSEAGRYSSYGGGDEQYF	TGTGCCAGCAGTGAAGCGGGACGGTACTCTTCCTACGGGGGCGGTGACGAGCAGTACTTC
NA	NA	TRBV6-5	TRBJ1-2	CASRSTLTDGYTF	TGTGCCAGCCGCTCAACCTTGACGGATGGCTACACCTTC
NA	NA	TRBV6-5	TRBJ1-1	CASSYVGGNTEAFF	TGTGCCAGCAGTTACGTCGGGGGCAACACTGAAGCTTTCTTT
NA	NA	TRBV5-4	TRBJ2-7	CASSLDRGSSYEQYF	TGTGCCAGCAGCTTGGACCGGGGGAGCTCCTACGAGCAGTACTTC
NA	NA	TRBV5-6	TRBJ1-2	CASSSLRAGGYTF	TGTGCCAGCAGCTCTTTAAGGGCGGGCGGCTACACCTTC
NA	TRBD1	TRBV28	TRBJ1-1	CASRSGGGGGEAFF	TGTGCCAGCAGGTCGGGAGGGGGCGGGGGTGAAGCTTTCTTT
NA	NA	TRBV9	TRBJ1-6	CASSVQRDPNSPLHF	TGTGCCAGCAGCGTCCAAAGGGACCCTAATTCACCCCTCCACTTT
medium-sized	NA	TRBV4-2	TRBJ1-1	CASSQVRSFDNTEAFF	TGTGCCAGCAGCCAAGTGCGGAGCTTCGACAACACTGAAGCTTTCTTT
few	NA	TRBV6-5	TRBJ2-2	CASSYLGENTGELFF	TGTGCCAGCAGTTACTTAGGAGAAAACACCGGGGAGCTGTTTTTT
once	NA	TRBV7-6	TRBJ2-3	CASSQQGTDTQYF	TGTGCCAGCAGCCAACAGGGTACAGATACGCAGTATTTT
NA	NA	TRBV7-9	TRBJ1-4	CASSWSRGSRNEKLFF	TGTGCCAGCAGCTGGTCTAGGGGAAGTCGGAATGAAAAACTGTTTTTT
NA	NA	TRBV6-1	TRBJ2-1	CASILSIYNEQFF	TGTGCCAGCATCTTGTCTATCTACAATGAGCAGTTCTTC
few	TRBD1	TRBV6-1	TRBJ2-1	CASSTTGTGSREQFF	TGTGCCAGCAGTACTACCGGGACAGGGAGCAGAGAGCAGTTCTTC
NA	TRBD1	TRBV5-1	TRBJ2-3	CASSLAGTGLIYTDTQYF	TGCGCCAGCAGCTTGGCCGGGACAGGATTAATCTACACAGATACGCAGTATTTT
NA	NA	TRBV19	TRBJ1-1	CASRKLRTVNTEAFF	TGTGCCAGTAGAAAACTAAGGACAGTCAACACTGAAGCTTTCTTT
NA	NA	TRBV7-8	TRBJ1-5	CASSLDERGNQPQHF	TGTGCCAGCAGCTTAGACGAACGAGGCAATCAGCCCCAGCATTTT
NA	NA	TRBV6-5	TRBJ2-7	CASSPDLMRGSEQYF	TGTGCCAGCAGTCCCGATTTGATGCGAGGGTCCGAGCAGTACTTC
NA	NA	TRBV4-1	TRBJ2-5	CASSQSRNPYQETQYF	TGCGCCAGCAGCCAAAGCCGAAACCCGTACCAAGAGACCCAGTACTTC
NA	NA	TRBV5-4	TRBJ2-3	CATLKRDTQYF	TGTGCCACTCTCAAAAGAGATACGCAGTATTTT